Included here is one T cell receptor beta chain sequence, with context. The antigen remains undetermined. These data originate in a study of immune evolution from preneoplasia to lung adenocarcinoma. About the research overall: HLA loss of heterozygosity: about 7% AIS, 15% MIA, more than 25% ADC, none AAH. Overall study findings and caveats: Top clone share appeared to fall from AAH through AIS, MIA, adenocarcinoma.

The protocol was immunoSEQ multiplex PCR, while the TCRdb copy is restricted to in-frame clones and leaves out a portion. The profile shows roughly 4,400 clones, 86% of them singletons. Input material: FFPE lung adenocarcinoma in situ tissue. The receptor comes from a person aged 65-85 years with lung adenocarcinoma.

CDR3 sequence reads: CASRRQGSYNEQFF. The CDR3 DNA reads as TGTGCCAGTAGACGGCAGGGCTCCTACAATGAGCAGTTCTTC. V usage is TRBV6-5 and J usage is TRBJ2-1, with TRBD1 as a possible D gene (5 bases). The CDR3 consists of 14 residues. CDR1 MNHEY and CDR2 SVGAGI come from the germline V gene. The V and J ends lost 9 bases and 0 bases respectively, with 12 bases between them.